The following is a TCR beta chain sequence with its context. No antigen is known for it. Sequence at one end of the junction differs from germline and may be a read error. The data are from a study of T cells in Graves' hyperthyroidism and ophthalmopathy. CDR3 length: 12 residues. CDR1 and CDR2 (germline): SGHAT, FQNNGV. Absence of ophthalmopathy progression within 18 months defined stable Graves' hyperthyroidism. Recently diagnosed hyperthyroidism of less than 2 months' duration affected patients aged 18 to 65. PBMCs were sourced from approximately 9 ml fresh peripheral blood. Study-level results: Among clonotypes expanded in thyroid above 0.001, most were also found in blood.

The CDR3 regions of TCR beta were amplified from RNA transcripts. HTBI primers were used for first-round RT-PCR of the TCR CDR3. One entry per CDR3 protein results from TCRdb running MiXCR on the multiplex PCR reads. Among approximately 520,000 distinct CDR3 sequences listed, less than 25% were seen once. This chain uses TRBV11-2 with TRBJ2-4; D not resolved. The receptor's source is a man younger than 35 with Graves' hyperthyroidism. Sequenced: blood. This CDR3 is CAPPVAKNIKYF. The CDR3 region has the DNA TGTGCCCCCCCGGTAGCCAAAAACATTAAGTACTTC.